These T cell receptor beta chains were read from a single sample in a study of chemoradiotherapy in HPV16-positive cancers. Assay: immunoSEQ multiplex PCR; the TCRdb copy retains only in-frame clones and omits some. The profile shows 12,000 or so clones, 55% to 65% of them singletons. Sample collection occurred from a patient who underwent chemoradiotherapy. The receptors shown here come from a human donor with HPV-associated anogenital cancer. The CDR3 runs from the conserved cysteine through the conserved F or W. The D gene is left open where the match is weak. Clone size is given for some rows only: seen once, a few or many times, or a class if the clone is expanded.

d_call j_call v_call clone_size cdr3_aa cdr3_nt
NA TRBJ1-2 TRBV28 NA CASSSGIGGYTF TGTGCCAGCAGTTCAGGGATAGGTGGCTACACCTTC
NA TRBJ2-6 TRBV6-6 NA CASGGGANVLTF TGTGCCAGCGGTGGGGGGGCCAACGTCCTGACTTTC
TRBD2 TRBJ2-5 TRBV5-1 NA CASSLGGGTEETQYF TGCGCCAGCAGCTTGGGGGGGGGTACGGAAGAGACCCAGTACTTC
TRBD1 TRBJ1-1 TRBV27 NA CASSPQGFTEAFF TGTGCCAGCAGCCCACAGGGGTTCACTGAAGCTTTCTTT
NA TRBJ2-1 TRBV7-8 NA CASSLWGDLYNEQFF TGTGCCAGCAGCTTATGGGGCGACCTATACAATGAGCAGTTCTTC
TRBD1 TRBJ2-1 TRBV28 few CASRKTGMSYNEQFF TGTGCCAGCAGGAAGACAGGGATGTCCTACAATGAGCAGTTCTTC
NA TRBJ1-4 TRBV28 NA CASSLESGVYEKLFF TGTGCCAGCAGTTTAGAGTCAGGGGTTTATGAAAAACTGTTTTTT
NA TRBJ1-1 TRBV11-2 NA CASSFIQANTEAFF TGTGCCAGCAGCTTTATTCAGGCGAACACTGAAGCTTTCTTT
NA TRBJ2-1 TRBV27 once CASSYQGGNEQFF TGTGCCAGCAGTTATCAAGGGGGTAATGAGCAGTTCTTC
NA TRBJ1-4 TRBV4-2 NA CASSQEVGGPNEKLFF TGTGCCAGCAGCCAAGAGGTGGGCGGACCTAATGAAAAACTGTTTTTT
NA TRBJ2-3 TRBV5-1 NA CASSFYSTDTQYF TGCGCCAGCAGCTTCTACAGCACAGATACGCAGTATTTT
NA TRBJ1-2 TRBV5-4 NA CASSLETGASSGYTF TGTGCCAGCAGCTTGGAAACGGGGGCGTCTTCAGGCTACACCTTC
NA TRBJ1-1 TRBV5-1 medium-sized CASSFRGNTEAFF TGCGCCAGCAGCTTTAGGGGGAACACTGAAGCTTTCTTT
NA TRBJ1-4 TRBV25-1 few CASSELGGGANEKLFF TGTGCCAGCAGTGAATTGGGAGGTGGGGCTAATGAAAAACTGTTTTTT
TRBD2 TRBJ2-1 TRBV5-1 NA CASSLSGVRGNEQFF TGCGCCAGCAGCTTAAGCGGGGTTCGGGGGAATGAGCAGTTCTTC
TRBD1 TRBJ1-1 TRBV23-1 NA CASSQPTGTGLNTEAFF TGCGCCAGCAGTCAGCCTACCGGGACAGGGCTTAACACTGAAGCTTTCTTT
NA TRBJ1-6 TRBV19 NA CASTPTQGVNSPLHF TGTGCCAGTACCCCTACGCAGGGTGTTAACTCACCCCTCCACTTT
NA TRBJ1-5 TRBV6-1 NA CASSERHHSGSWNQPQHF TGTGCCAGCAGTGAAAGGCACCACAGCGGTTCGTGGAATCAGCCCCAGCATTTT
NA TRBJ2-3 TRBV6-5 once CASSAGSTDTQYF TGTGCCAGTTCGGCGGGGAGCACAGATACGCAGTATTTT
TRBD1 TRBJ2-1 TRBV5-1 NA CASSLGRGYQFF TGCGCCAGCAGCTTGGGCAGGGGGTATCAGTTCTTC
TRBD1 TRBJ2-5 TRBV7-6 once CASSFTGAEGETQYF TGTGCCAGCAGCTTCACAGGGGCTGAGGGAGAGACCCAGTACTTC
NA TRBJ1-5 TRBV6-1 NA CASREQGSNQPQHF TGTGCCAGCAGGGAGCAGGGGAGCAATCAGCCCCAGCATTTT
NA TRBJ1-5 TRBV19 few CASATGNQPQHF TGTGCCAGTGCTACAGGGAATCAGCCCCAGCATTTT
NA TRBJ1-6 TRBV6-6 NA CASTIPQNSPLHF TGTGCCAGCACAATTCCCCAGAATTCACCCCTCCACTTT
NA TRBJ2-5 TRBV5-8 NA CASSPADIQETQYF TGTGCCAGCAGCCCCGCGGACATCCAAGAGACCCAGTACTTC
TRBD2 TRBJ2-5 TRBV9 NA CASSILAGAGTQYF TGTGCCAGCAGCATCCTAGCGGGGGCCGGGACCCAGTACTTC
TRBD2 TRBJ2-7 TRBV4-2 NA CASSQRGLAGVDEQYF TGTGCCAGCAGCCAGAGGGGGCTAGCGGGGGTCGACGAGCAGTACTTC
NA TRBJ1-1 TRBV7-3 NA CASSLSMNTEAFF TGTGCCAGCAGCTTAAGCATGAACACTGAAGCTTTCTTT
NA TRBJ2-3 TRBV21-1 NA CASHKGQGWSSMGTDTQYF TGTGCCAGCCATAAGGGGCAGGGGTGGTCGTCGATGGGGACAGATACGCAGTATTTT
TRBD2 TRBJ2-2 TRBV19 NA CASSISRGEAGELFF TGTGCCAGTAGTATTTCCCGGGGGGAGGCCGGGGAGCTGTTTTTT
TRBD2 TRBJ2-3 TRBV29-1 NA CSANGGGLLTDTQYF TGCAGCGCCAACGGGGGAGGGCTCCTCACAGATACGCAGTATTTT
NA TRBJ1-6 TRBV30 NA CAWSVLSTSYNSPLHF TGTGCCTGGAGTGTACTGAGTACATCCTATAATTCACCCCTCCACTTT
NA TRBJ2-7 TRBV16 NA CASSSHYDEQYF TGTGCCAGCAGCTCCCACTATGACGAGCAGTACTTC
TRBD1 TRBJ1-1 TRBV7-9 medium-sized CASSEGAGTEAFF TGTGCCAGCAGCGAGGGGGCAGGAACTGAAGCTTTCTTT
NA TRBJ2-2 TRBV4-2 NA CASSQEVGTGELFF TGTGCCAGCAGCCAAGAAGTTGGCACCGGGGAGCTGTTTTTT
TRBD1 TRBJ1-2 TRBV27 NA CASSLVYRGINGYTF TGTGCCAGCAGTTTAGTTTACAGGGGTATCAATGGCTACACCTTC
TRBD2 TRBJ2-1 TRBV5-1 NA CASSAGGALIEQFF TGCGCCAGCAGCGCCGGGGGGGCCCTCATTGAGCAGTTCTTC
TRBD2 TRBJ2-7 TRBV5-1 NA CASSRGTTYEQYF TGCGCCAGCAGCCGAGGGACTACCTACGAGCAGTACTTC
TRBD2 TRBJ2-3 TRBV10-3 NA CATSSGASPSTDTQYF TGTGCCACGAGTAGCGGGGCCTCACCTAGCACAGATACGCAGTATTTT
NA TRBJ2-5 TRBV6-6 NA CATKTSRETQYF TGTGCCACCAAGACGAGTAGAGAGACCCAGTACTTC
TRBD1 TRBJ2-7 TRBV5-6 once CASSLTGGNYEQYF TGTGCCAGCAGCCTTACAGGGGGTAACTACGAGCAGTACTTC
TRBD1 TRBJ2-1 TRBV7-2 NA CASSFGTGGDEQFF TGTGCCAGCAGCTTCGGGACAGGGGGGGATGAGCAGTTCTTC
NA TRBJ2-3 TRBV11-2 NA CASSLLGGTQYF TGTGCCAGCAGCTTACTAGGAGGTACGCAGTATTTT
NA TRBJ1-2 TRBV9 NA CASSLGPTPEGYTF TGTGCCAGCAGCCTCGGACCTACCCCGGAAGGCTACACCTTC
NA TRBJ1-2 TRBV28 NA CASSRSHGYTF TGTGCCAGCAGCCGAAGCCATGGCTACACCTTC
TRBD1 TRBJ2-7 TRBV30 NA CAWSYGTDTYEQYF TGTGCCTGGAGCTATGGGACAGACACCTACGAGCAGTACTTC
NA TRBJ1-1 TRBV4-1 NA CASSQLDGTNTEAFF TGCGCCAGCAGCCAGCTAGACGGGACGAACACTGAAGCTTTCTTT
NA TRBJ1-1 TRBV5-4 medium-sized CASSSGRTEAFF TGTGCCAGCAGCTCAGGGAGGACTGAAGCTTTCTTT
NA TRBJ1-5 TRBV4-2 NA CASSQDYRNSNQPQHF TGTGCCAGCAGCCAAGATTACAGAAATAGCAATCAGCCCCAGCATTTT
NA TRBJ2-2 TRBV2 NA CASRGPILAGELFF TGTGCCAGCCGAGGGCCCATTCTTGCCGGGGAGCTGTTTTTT
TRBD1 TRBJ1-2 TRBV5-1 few CASSYYRGNDGYTF TGCGCCAGCAGCTACTACAGGGGCAATGATGGCTACACCTTC
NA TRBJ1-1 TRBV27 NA CASSPLPVSGRSMNTEAFF TGTGCCAGCAGTCCCCTCCCCGTGAGCGGTCGATCAATGAACACTGAAGCTTTCTTT
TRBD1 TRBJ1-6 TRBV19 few CASSPGQGISPLHF TGTGCCAGTAGTCCGGGACAGGGGATTTCACCCCTCCACTTT
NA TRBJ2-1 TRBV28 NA CASRGGIREQFF TGTGCCAGCAGGGGGGGTATTAGGGAGCAGTTCTTC